Below, 10 T cell receptor beta chains from the same sample are listed, as sequenced in a study of shared clonotypes between healthy human individuals. The table came from immunoSEQ multiplex PCR; TCRdb's copy has only in-frame clones and leaves some out. The repertoire holds over a million clones, with 75% to 80% as singletons. Sequenced material: memory CD4+ T cells from PBMCs. Regarding subset: CD45RA-negative fraction. These receptor sequences come from a man aged 18 to 35 in good health. Some clones in this sample may be carry-over from other donors' samples.

Turning to this clone: A far larger clone is only one base removed, so a read error is likely. CDR3 amino acids: CASSLDRDGYTF. The CDR3, as DNA: TGTGCCAGCAGCTTGGACAGGGATGGCTACACCTTC. The rearrangement links TRBV5-5 to TRBJ1-2, with D perhaps TRBD1 (6 bases). The CDR3 loop spans 12 amino acids. Between the trimmed V and J ends, which lost 0 bases and 6 bases, there was a span of 6 bases. The germline CDR1 and CDR2 sequences are SGHKS and YYEKEE (reference sequence).

J is TRBJ1-5 and V is TRBV11-2; D is ambiguous. The CDR3 spans 15 residues. The germline V gene has CDR1 SGHAT and CDR2 FQNNGV. V dropped 2 bases and J dropped 2 bases, with 10 bases sitting between them. For the CDR3, the DNA is TGTGCCAGCAGCTTAATTCCCGGGGGCAATCAGCCCCAGCATTTT. Translation: CASSLIPGGNQPQHF. The full variable domain, its missing parts supplied by reference TRBV11-2 and TRBJ1-5, is EAGVAQSPRYKIIEKRQSVAFWCNPISGHATLYWYQQILGQGPKLLIQFQNNGVVDDSQLPKDRFSAERLKGVDSTLKIQPAKLEDSAVYLCASSLIPGGNQPQHFGDGTRLSIL.

This rearrangement joins TRBV19 to TRBJ2-7, with TRBD2 identical over 13 bases. From germline, CDR1 is LNHDA and CDR2 SQIVND (reference sequence). Germline trimming cut 4 bases from V and 0 bases from J; bases unmatched to any gene: 15. This CDR3 region has 20 residues. The CDR3 spells CASSTGTGTSGTPSSYEQYF. The DNA of the CDR3 is TGTGCCAGTAGTACAGGGACCGGGACTAGCGGGACTCCCAGCTCCTACGAGCAGTACTTC.

This clone was observed once. This sequence joins TRBV7-7 and TRBJ2-2; D possibly corresponds to TRBD1 (6 bases). V lost 5 bases and J 5 bases, leaving 15 bases between the germline ends. Germline CDR1 SSHAT, CDR2 FNYEAQ (reference sequence). The CDR3 consists of 15 residues. CDR3 sequence (DNA): TGTGCCAGCAGCCTTCGCAGGGGCTGGACCGGGGAGCTGTTTTTT. It codes for CASSLRRGWTGELFF.

The chain joins TRBV7-2 to TRBJ1-5; D uncertain. The length of the CDR3 is 13 residues. The ends were cut back, 2 bases at V and 5 bases at J, with 7 bases in the middle. Germline loops: CDR1 SGHTA, CDR2 FQGNSA. The CDR3 sequence is CASSLSRDQPQHF. DNA of the CDR3: TGTGCCAGCAGCTTAAGCCGGGATCAGCCCCAGCATTTT.

CDR3 protein: CASSYTSGTTDTQYF. The DNA for the CDR3 is TGTGCCAGCAGCTATACTAGCGGGACCACAGATACGCAGTATTTT. The rearrangement uses TRBV11-2 and TRBJ2-3; 10 positions agree with TRBD2. Germline V gene lookup returns CDR1 SGHAT and CDR2 FQNNGV. The CDR3 runs to 15 residues. V shed 4 bases, J shed 2 bases, and the junction held 3 bases outside the gene matches. The full variable domain, in which reference TRBV11-2 and TRBJ2-3 provide the parts outside the CDR3, is EAGVAQSPRYKIIEKRQSVAFWCNPISGHATLYWYQQILGQGPKLLIQFQNNGVVDDSQLPKDRFSAERLKGVDSTLKIQPAKLEDSAVYLCASSYTSGTTDTQYFGPGTRLTVL.

This chain joins TRBV28 and TRBJ1-4; perhaps TRBD1 as D (5 bases). V dropped 4 bases and J dropped 8 bases, with 11 bases sitting between them. Per the germline V gene, CDR1 is MDHEN and CDR2 is SYDVKM. CDR3 length: 13 amino acids. The CDR3, as DNA: TGTGCCAGCAGTTCCGGGACGGGAGAAAAACTGTTTTTT. Translated: CASSSGTGEKLFF.

V is TRBV5-5 and J is TRBJ2-7; 10 bases map to TRBD1. Germline loops: CDR1 SGHKS, CDR2 YYEKEE (reference sequence). V shed 4 bases, J shed 6 bases, and the junction held 7 bases outside the gene matches. The CDR3 is 14 residues long. CDR3 sequence (DNA): TGTGCCAGCAGCATTGACAGGGGGCTCATCGAGCAGTACTTC. It translates to CASSIDRGLIEQYF.

This chain links TRBV6-6 with TRBJ2-2; TRBD2 is a possible D gene (7 bases). CDR3 size: 13 residues. Trimming shortened V by 8 bases and J by 5 bases, and 12 bases separated the two germline ends. Per germline, CDR1 MNHNY and CDR2 SVGAGI (reference sequence). The CDR3 region is CASGGATTGELFF. The CDR3 DNA reads TGTGCCAGCGGGGGGGCGACGACCGGGGAGCTGTTTTTT.

Regarding this clone: Other DNA sequences within the sample encode an identical CDR3. The chain links TRBV4-3 to TRBJ2-1, with 9 bases identical to TRBD2. Trimming at V came to 1 base and at J to 2 bases, leaving 0 bases not matched to a gene. The V gene's germline CDR1 is LGHNA and CDR2 YSLEER. The CDR3 is 15 amino acids. The CDR3 sequence is CASSQGLAAYNEQFF. Written as DNA, the CDR3 is TGCGCCAGCAGCCAAGGACTAGCGGCCTACAATGAGCAGTTCTTC.